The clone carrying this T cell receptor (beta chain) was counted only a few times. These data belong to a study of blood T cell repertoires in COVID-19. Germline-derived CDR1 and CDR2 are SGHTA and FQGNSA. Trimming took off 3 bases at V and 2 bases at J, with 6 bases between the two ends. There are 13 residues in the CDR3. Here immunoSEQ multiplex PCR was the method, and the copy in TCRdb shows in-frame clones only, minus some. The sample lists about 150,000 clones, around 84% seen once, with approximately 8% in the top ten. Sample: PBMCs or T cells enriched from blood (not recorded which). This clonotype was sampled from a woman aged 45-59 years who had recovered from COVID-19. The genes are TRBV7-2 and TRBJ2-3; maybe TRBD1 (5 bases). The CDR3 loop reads CASSLTDTDTQYF. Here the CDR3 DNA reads TGTGCCAGCAGCTTGACAGACACAGATACGCAGTATTTT. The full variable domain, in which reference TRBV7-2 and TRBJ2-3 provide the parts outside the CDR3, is GAGVSQSPSNKVTEKGKDVELRCDPISGHTALYWYRQSLGQGLEFLIYFQGNSAPDKSGLPSDRFSAERTGGSVSTLTIQRTQQEDSAVYLCASSLTDTDTQYFGPGTRLTVL.